The source of this T cell receptor beta chain is a study of cytomegalovirus exposure and HLA in healthy donors. Study-wide results and limits: The authors listed 150 to 200 TCR beta chains as cytomegalovirus-associated. A link between a missense DCLRE1C variant and TCR beta V- and J-gene trimming emerged from a later analysis. Sequencing likely caused a cluster of highly shared sequence variants.

PCR employed 60 Vbeta and 13 Jbeta primers. The method was immunoSEQ multiplex PCR; TCRdb's version includes in-frame clones alone and lacks a portion of them. This table has under 150,000 clones, 75% to 85% appearing once. Germline assignment: CDR1 ENHRY and CDR2 SYGVKD. Trimming cost V 6 bases and J 3 bases; bases outside gene matches: 3. CDR3 length equals 13 residues. Though probably carrying unrecorded immune exposures, donors were nominally healthy at sampling. Concerning this clone: Its antigen is undetermined.

The source material was PBMCs. This chain joins TRBV10-3 and TRBJ2-7; 9 nucleotides match TRBD1. The TCR originated in a male donor in good health and CMV-seronegative. In DNA, the CDR3 is TGTGCCATCAGGACGGACAGGGGCTACGAGCAGTACTTC. Amino acids: CAIRTDRGYEQYF.